What follows is one T cell receptor (beta chain) and its context. Antigen unknown. The table came from immunoSEQ multiplex PCR; TCRdb's copy has only in-frame clones and leaves some out. This table has fewer than 40,000 clones, around 89% appearing once. These data come from a study of PD-1 blockade in classical Hodgkin lymphoma. Points from the study as a whole: When set against healthy donors, newly diagnosed patients were reported to show lower baseline TCR diversity. Factors driving the repertoire differences, possibly disease activity or prior therapy, remain undefined.

Stated time point: newly diagnosed, previously untreated cHL patient sample. Using magnetic negative selection, the CD4+ T cells were separated out of thawed PBMCs. The CDR3 has 17 amino acids. J was trimmed by 6 bases and V by 8 bases; bases with no gene match: 16. Germline V lookup: CDR1 SNHLY, CDR2 FYNNEI. The specimen sequenced was CD4+ T cells from blood. The sequence came from a human donor with classical Hodgkin lymphoma. This chain connects TRBV2 to TRBJ2-1; 10 nucleotides agree with TRBD2. CDR3 sequence: CASGKGLAGALGNEQFF. CDR3 nucleotides: TGTGCCAGCGGGAAGGGGCTAGCGGGAGCGTTAGGCAATGAGCAGTTCTTC.